The 7 T cell receptor beta chains given below trace back to one sample, sequenced in a study of T cells in Graves' hyperthyroidism and ophthalmopathy. Amplified TCR beta CDR3 regions came from RNA transcripts. TCR CDR3 underwent first-round RT-PCR with the HTBI primer set. TCRdb reprocessed the multiplex PCR reads with MiXCR, giving one entry per CDR3 protein. The profile covers fewer than 500,000 distinct CDR3 sequences, with 14% to 15% appearing a single time and about 12% taken by the ten largest. Material for sequencing was blood. Every receptor here comes from a man aged 18 to 29 with Graves' ophthalmopathy.

This clonotype has at least ten counts. The CDR3 loop reads CASTNWGFDSYGYTF. The CDR3 coding sequence is TGTGCCAGCACCAATTGGGGATTTGATAGCTATGGCTACACCTTC. This chain connects TRBV2 to TRBJ1-2; D remains ambiguous. The germline CDR1 and CDR2 sequences are SNHLY and FYNNEI. The CDR3 consists of 15 residues. V was cut by 7 bases and J by 4 bases, with 19 bases left in between.

This clonotype has at least ten counts. The chain recombines TRBV7-9 with TRBJ2-3; 10 nucleotides match TRBD2. Trimming removed 2 bases from V and 3 bases from J; junction bases left unmatched: 8. Germline CDR1 SEHNR, CDR2 FQNEAQ (reference sequence). The CDR3 loop spans 17 amino acids. CDR3 in amino acids: CASSLRPQLAGTDTQYF. The CDR3 DNA sequence: TGTGCCAGCAGCTTAAGGCCTCAACTAGCGGGGACAGATACGCAGTATTTT.

This chain joins TRBV5-4 and TRBJ2-1, with D maybe TRBD1 (5 bases). In germline, CDR1 is SGHNT, CDR2 YYREEE (reference sequence). The germline V and J ends were trimmed by 0 bases and 5 bases, with 12 bases remaining between them. The length of the CDR3 is 15 residues. This CDR3 is CASSLDRGNHNEQFF. The CDR3 region has the DNA TGTGCCAGCAGCTTGGATAGGGGCAACCACAATGAGCAGTTCTTC.

The table lists this clonotype with many counts. This chain links TRBV29-1 with TRBJ2-7; a weak D match, TRBD2 (5 bases). Trimming pared 4 bases from V and 3 bases from J, leaving 13 bases between. CDR1 SQVTM and CDR2 ANQGSEA come from the germline V gene. The CDR3 covers 13 residues. CDR3 protein: CSVASEGRYEQYF. In nucleotides, the CDR3 is TGCAGCGTTGCATCAGAGGGCCGCTACGAGCAGTACTTC.

This clonotype was counted between two and nine times. This sequence joins TRBV5-4 and TRBJ1-4; tentative D call: TRBD1 (6 bases). The V end was cut by 3 bases, the J end by 8 bases, with 8 bases between. Germline values: CDR1 SGHNT, CDR2 YYREEE (reference sequence). The CDR3 runs to 12 residues. CDR3 sequence reads: CASSYGQEKLFF. In nucleotides, the CDR3 is TGTGCCAGCAGCTACGGACAGGAAAAACTGTTTTTT.

Details on this clonotype: This could be a read error, since a much larger clone is one nucleotide away. The CDR3 carries no conserved terminal phenylalanine or tryptophan, so it likely arises from a read error. This sequence joins TRBV2 and TRBJ1-2; 9 bases agree with TRBD1. CDR3 length: 15 amino acids. The V and J ends lost 4 bases and 4 bases, in that order; junction bases with no gene match: 7. Germline CDR1 and CDR2: SNHLY and FYNNEI. In nucleotides, the CDR3 is TGTGCCAGCAGTGCTAGGGGACAGGGTACCTATGGCTACACCTCC. This gives the protein CASSARGQGTYGYTS.

Points on this clonotype: The junction and the germline gene differ at one end; a read error may be behind it. The chain links TRBV11-3 to TRBJ2-2, with D uncertain. The CDR3 spans 12 residues. Germline-derived CDR1 and CDR2 are SGHNT and YENEEA. CDR3 amino acids: CASSLDFGRLCF. CDR3 nucleotide sequence: TGTGCCAGCAGCTTAGATTTCGGTCGGCTGTGTTTT.